The rows below give T cell receptor beta chains drawn from one sample of a study of T cells in Graves' hyperthyroidism and ophthalmopathy. TCRdb called the multiplex PCR reads again in MiXCR, with one record for every CDR3 protein. Of approximately 400,000 distinct CDR3 sequences listed, 15% to 19% were seen once; the top ten hold approximately 7.5%. The sequenced sample was blood. Every receptor here comes from a woman aged 18-29 years with Graves' hyperthyroidism. Both conserved end residues are part of each CDR3.

v_gene: TRBV28
CDR3aa: CASRRGREEQYF

v_gene: TRBV9
CDR3aa: CASSVATTLTSGTDTQYF

v_gene: TRBV4-1
CDR3aa: CASSQDRGTGNQPQHF

v_gene: TRBV7-9
CDR3aa: CASSLTDRGGEQFF

v_gene: TRBV6-1
CDR3aa: CASRPAGTGYYEQYF

v_gene: TRBV5-6
CDR3aa: CASSEPGTGRNSYEQYF

v_gene: TRBV5-6
CDR3aa: CASSRTVSLTAGETQYF

v_gene: TRBV12-3/TRBV12-4
CDR3aa: CSSGPGEHEQFF

v_gene: TRBV6-1
CDR3aa: CASSPTLARGTDTQYF

v_gene: TRBV5-1
CDR3aa: CASSLGGLSSYNEQFF

v_gene: TRBV28
CDR3aa: CASSNLGSTGELFF

v_gene: TRBV4-1
CDR3aa: CASSQATGAGELFF

v_gene: TRBV12-3/TRBV12-4
CDR3aa: CASSFFSTSGSEQFF

v_gene: TRBV5-1
CDR3aa: CASSLESRAGETQYF

v_gene: TRBV7-9
CDR3aa: CASSLGLGGGEYGYTF

v_gene: TRBV28
CDR3aa: CASSLNWGRGNQPQHF

v_gene: TRBV13
CDR3aa: CASRVLPHEQYF

v_gene: TRBV6-2/TRBV6-3
CDR3aa: CASTYGGGNQPQHF

v_gene: TRBV2
CDR3aa: CASMGQSVEKLFF

v_gene: TRBV19
CDR3aa: CASSIVAGEATEAFF

v_gene: TRBV12-3/TRBV12-4
CDR3aa: CPSSPTRGGNQPQHF

v_gene: TRBV10-3
CDR3aa: CAIRPGTGENGYTF

v_gene: TRBV6-1
CDR3aa: CASSKASGGAPDTQYF

v_gene: TRBV19
CDR3aa: CASHRQGAPGEKLFF

v_gene: TRBV5-1
CDR3aa: CASSLRTHGQGGTEAFF

v_gene: TRBV12-3/TRBV12-4
CDR3aa: CASRATGSGNTIYF

v_gene: TRBV28
CDR3aa: CASSPLLRGHEQYF

v_gene: TRBV5-1
CDR3aa: CASSLGQELTGELFF

v_gene: TRBV2
CDR3aa: CASRPDGLNSPLHF

v_gene: TRBV7-3
CDR3aa: CASSPERGAREQYF

v_gene: TRBV7-8
CDR3aa: CASSSPIAGGSYEQYF

v_gene: TRBV18
CDR3aa: CASSPGGLAGRFVGEQFF

v_gene: TRBV20-1
CDR3aa: CSARLEGLGTQYF

v_gene: TRBV11-3
CDR3aa: CASSTRQGEAFF

v_gene: TRBV11-2
CDR3aa: CASSSTGDSGNTIYF

v_gene: TRBV11-2
CDR3aa: CASSSRRDRGYEQYF

v_gene: TRBV30
CDR3aa: CAWGTGLNTGELFF